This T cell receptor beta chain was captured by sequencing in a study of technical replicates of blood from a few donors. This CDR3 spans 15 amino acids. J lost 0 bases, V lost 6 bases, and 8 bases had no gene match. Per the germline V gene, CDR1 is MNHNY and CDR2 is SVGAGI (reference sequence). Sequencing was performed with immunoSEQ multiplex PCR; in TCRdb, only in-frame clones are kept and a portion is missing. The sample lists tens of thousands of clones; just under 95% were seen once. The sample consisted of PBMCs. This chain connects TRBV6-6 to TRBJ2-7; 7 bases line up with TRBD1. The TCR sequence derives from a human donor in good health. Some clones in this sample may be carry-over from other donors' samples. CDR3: CASSPRGQHSYEQYF. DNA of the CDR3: TGTGCCAGCAGCCCACGGGGACAGCACTCCTACGAGCAGTACTTC.